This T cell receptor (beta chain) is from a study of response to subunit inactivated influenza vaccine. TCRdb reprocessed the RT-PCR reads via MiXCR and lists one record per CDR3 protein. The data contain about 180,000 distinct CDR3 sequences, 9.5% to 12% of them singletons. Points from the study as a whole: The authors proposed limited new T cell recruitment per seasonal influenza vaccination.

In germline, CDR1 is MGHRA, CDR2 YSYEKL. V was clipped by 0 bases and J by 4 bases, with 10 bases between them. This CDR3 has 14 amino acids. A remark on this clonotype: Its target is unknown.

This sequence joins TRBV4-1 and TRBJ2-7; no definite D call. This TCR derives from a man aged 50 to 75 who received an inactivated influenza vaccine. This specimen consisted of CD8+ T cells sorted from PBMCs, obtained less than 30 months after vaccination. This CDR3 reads CASSQERQVYEQYF. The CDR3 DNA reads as TGCGCCAGCAGCCAAGAAAGGCAGGTTTACGAGCAGTACTTC.